This TCR beta chain was sequenced for a study of blood T cell repertoires in COVID-19. Overall study context: COVID-19 samples from acute and convalescent phases originated in the United States, Italy and Spain.

The CDR3 is made up of 18 amino acids. Germline CDR1 reads MDHEN; CDR2 reads SYDVKM. V lost 1 base and J 1 base, leaving 14 bases between the germline ends. Authors' methods: Amplification with reference gene primers provided the estimates of nucleated cell counts. Clones were read by immunoSEQ multiplex PCR, and TCRdb kept only the in-frame ones, dropping some. That table gives V, J and clone size, and the DNA gave D and trimming. The sample lists fewer than 200,000 clones, 89% occurring once. This clonotype originated in a man between 18 and 35 years old who had recovered from COVID-19. The chain combines TRBV28 with TRBJ2-6; D gene ambiguous. The sequencing input was peripheral blood. The CDR3 region is CASSLFLVQASGANVLTF. The CDR3 DNA is TGTGCCAGCAGTTTATTTCTGGTCCAGGCTTCTGGGGCCAACGTCCTGACTTTC.